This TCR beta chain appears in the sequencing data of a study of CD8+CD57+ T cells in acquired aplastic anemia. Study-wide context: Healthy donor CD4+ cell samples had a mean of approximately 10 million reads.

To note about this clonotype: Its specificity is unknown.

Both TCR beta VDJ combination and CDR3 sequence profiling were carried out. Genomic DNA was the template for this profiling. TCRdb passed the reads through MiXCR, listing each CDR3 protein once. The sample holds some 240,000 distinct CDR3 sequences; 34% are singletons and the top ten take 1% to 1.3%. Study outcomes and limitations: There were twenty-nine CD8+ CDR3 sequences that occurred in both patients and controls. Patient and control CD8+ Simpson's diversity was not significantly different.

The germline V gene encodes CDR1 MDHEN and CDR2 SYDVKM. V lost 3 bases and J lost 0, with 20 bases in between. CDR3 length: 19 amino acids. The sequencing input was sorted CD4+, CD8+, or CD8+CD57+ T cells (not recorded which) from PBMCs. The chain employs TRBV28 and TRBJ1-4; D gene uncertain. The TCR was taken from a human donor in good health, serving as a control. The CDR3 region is CASSFTETLFTTTNEKLFF. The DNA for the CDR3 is TGTGCCAGCAGTTTCACCGAGACGCTCTTTACCACAACTAATGAAAAACTGTTTTTT.